This TCR beta chain was observed in a study of long-term antiretroviral therapy in people with HIV. Study results and limitations: All time points showed a repertoire dominated by clones expanded before ART.

As regards this clone: Its target is unknown.

The run of the v3.0 immunoSEQ assay was at survey level. Sequencing was performed with immunoSEQ multiplex PCR; in TCRdb, only in-frame clones are kept and a portion is missing. In the table there are around 21,000 clones, over 75% of which are singletons. Germline V gives CDR1 SGDLS, CDR2 YYNGEE. Between the trimmed V and J ends, which lost 4 bases and 1 base, there was a span of 15 bases. The CDR3 spans 16 residues. The specimen comprised unsorted PBMCs, sampled about 4.5 years before starting antiretroviral therapy. The TCR comes from a woman aged 25 to 39 with HIV. The chain uses TRBV9 and TRBJ2-1, with D perhaps matching TRBD1 or TRBD2 (6 bases each). The CDR3 region is CASSRTGATSYNEQFF. CDR3 DNA sequence: TGTGCCAGCAGCCGGACGGGGGCAACTTCCTACAATGAGCAGTTCTTC.